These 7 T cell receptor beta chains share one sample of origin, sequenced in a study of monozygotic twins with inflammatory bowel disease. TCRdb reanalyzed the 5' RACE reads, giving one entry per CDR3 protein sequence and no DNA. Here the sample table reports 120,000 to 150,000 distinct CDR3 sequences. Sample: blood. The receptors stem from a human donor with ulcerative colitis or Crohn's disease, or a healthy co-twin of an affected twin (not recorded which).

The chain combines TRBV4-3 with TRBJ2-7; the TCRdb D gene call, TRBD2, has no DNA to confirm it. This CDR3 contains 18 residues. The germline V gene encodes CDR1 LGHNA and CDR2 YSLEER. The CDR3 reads CASSQEFIEEGGSYEQYF.

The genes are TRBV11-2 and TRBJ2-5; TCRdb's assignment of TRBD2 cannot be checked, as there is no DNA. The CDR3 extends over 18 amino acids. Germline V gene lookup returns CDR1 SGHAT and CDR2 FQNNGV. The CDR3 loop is CASSLELAGGLKTKTQYF.

The CDR3 loop reads CSAPITYNEQFF. The V call is TRBV20-1, the J call TRBJ2-1. Germline V CDR1 and CDR2: DFQATT, SNEGSKA (reference sequence). CDR3 size: 12 residues.

CDR3: CASSGLSGGISTDTQYF. The J gene is TRBJ2-3, the V gene TRBV28; with no DNA, the TCRdb D assignment of TRBD2 cannot be verified. The CDR3 length is 17 residues. Germline V gene lookup returns CDR1 MDHEN and CDR2 SYDVKM.

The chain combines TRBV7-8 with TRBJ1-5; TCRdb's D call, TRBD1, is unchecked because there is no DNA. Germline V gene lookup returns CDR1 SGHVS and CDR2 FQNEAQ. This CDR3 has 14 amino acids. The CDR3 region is CASSKPPGNQPQHF.

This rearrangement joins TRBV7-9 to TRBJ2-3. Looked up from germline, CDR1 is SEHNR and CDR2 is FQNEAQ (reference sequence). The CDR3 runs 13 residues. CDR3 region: CAVGGGPTDTQYF.

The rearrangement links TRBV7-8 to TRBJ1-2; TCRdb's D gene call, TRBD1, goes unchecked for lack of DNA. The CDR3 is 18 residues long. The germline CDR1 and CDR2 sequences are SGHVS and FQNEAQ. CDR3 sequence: CASSLPSQSTGTRYGYTF.